Below, one T cell receptor (beta chain) is given with its context. Antigen specificity is unknown. cDNA came from approximately 0.5 to 1 ug RNA primed by random hexamers. The immunoSEQ assay covered 54 Vbeta and 13 Jbeta segments for CDR3. TCRdb used MiXCR to reprocess the immunoSEQ multiplex PCR reads, holding one entry per CDR3 protein. The table has 110,000 or so distinct CDR3 sequences, roughly 91% seen once. The data were taken from a study of CD8 T cells in Susac syndrome. Findings and limits, study-wide: It was acknowledged in the study that the number of individuals who were included in its TCR sequencing and HLA analysis was relatively small.

From blood CD8+ and CD4+ T cells, TCR beta sequences were generated. Controls were drawn from healthy donors and were matched for age and sex. The CDR3 covers 18 residues. The junction had 14 bases not matched to a gene; V was cut back by 5 bases and J by 2 bases. Germline CDR1 reads SEHNR; CDR2 reads FQNEAQ (reference sequence). This rearrangement joins TRBV7-9 to TRBJ2-7, with 11 bases that match TRBD1. This TCR was recovered from a human donor in good health. Sequencing input: CD4+ T cells from PBMCs. This CDR3 reads CASSPRTGGPHRPYEQYF. CDR3 coding DNA: TGTGCCAGCAGCCCCCGGACAGGGGGCCCTCACAGGCCCTACGAGCAGTACTTC.